The subject of this entry is one T cell receptor (beta chain). Antigen unknown. This sample is part of a study of cytomegalovirus exposure and HLA in healthy donors. Study-wide results and caveats: Published work reported that the classifier diagnosed cytomegalovirus status with high specificity and sensitivity.

Sequencing was performed with immunoSEQ multiplex PCR; in TCRdb, only in-frame clones are kept and a portion is missing. The table has 70,000 or so clones, about 94% seen once. The CDR3 has 15 amino acids. CDR1 and CDR2 (germline): SGHKS, YYEKEE (reference sequence). Trimming removed 3 bases from V and 1 base from J; junction bases left unmatched: 3. The receptor was derived from a woman in her late teens or twenties in good health and CMV-seronegative. Sequencing was done on a sample of PBMCs. This sequence joins TRBV5-5 and TRBJ1-5, with TRBD1 matching 8 bases. The CDR3 nucleotides are TGTGCCAGCAGCTCGGGACAGGACAGCAATCAGCCCCAGCATTTT. This codes for CASSSGQDSNQPQHF. Full variable domain (missing parts from reference TRBV5-5 and TRBJ1-5): DAGVTQSPTHLIKTRGQQVTLRCSPISGHKSVSWYQQVLGQGPQFIFQYYEKEERGRGNFPDRFSARQFPNYSSELNVNALLLGDSALYLCASSSGQDSNQPQHFGDGTRLSIL.